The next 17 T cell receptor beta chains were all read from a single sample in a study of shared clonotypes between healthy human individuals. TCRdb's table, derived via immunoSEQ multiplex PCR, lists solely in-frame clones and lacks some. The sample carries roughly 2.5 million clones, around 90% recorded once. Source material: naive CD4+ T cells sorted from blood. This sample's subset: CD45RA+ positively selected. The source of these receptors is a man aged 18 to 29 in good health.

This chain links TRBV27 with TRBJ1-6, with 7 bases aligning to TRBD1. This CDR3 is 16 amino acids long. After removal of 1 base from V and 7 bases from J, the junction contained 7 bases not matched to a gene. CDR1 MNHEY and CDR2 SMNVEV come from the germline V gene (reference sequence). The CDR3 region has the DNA TGTGCCAGCAGTTTATACCCGGGACAGAGCAATTCACCCCTCCACTTT. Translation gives CASSLYPGQSNSPLHF.

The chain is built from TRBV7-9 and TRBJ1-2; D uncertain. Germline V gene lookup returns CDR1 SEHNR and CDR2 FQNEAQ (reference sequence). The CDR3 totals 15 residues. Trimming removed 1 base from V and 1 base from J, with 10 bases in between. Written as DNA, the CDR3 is TGTGCCAGCAGCTTAGTCGTTGGGGTTAACTATGGCTACACCTTC. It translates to CASSLVVGVNYGYTF.

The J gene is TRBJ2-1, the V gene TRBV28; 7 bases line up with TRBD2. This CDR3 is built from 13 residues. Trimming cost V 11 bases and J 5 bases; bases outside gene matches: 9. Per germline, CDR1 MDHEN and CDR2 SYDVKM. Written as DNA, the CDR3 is TGTGCCTCCTCCCCCGGGAGGCACAATGAGCAGTTCTTC. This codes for CASSPGRHNEQFF.

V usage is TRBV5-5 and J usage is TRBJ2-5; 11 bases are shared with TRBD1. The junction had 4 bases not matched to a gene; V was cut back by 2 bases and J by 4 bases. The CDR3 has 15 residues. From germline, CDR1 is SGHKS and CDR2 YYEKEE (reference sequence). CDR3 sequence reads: CASSFSGQGAETQYF. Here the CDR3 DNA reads TGTGCCAGCAGCTTTTCTGGACAGGGGGCAGAGACCCAGTACTTC. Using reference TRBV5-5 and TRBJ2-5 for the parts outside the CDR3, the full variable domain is DAGVTQSPTHLIKTRGQQVTLRCSPISGHKSVSWYQQVLGQGPQFIFQYYEKEERGRGNFPDRFSARQFPNYSSELNVNALLLGDSALYLCASSFSGQGAETQYFGPGTRLLVL.

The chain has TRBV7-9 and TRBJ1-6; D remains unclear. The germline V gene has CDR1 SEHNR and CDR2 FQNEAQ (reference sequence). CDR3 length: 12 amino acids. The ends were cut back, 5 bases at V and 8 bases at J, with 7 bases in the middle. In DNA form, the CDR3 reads TGTGCCAGCAGCCCAAGAGATTCACCCCTCCACTTT. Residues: CASSPRDSPLHF.

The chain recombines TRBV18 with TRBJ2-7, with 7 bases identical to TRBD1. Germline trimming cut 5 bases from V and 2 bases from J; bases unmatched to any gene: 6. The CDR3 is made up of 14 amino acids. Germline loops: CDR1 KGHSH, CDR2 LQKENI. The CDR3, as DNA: TGTGCCAGCTCATTGGGACAGAATACCTACGAGCAGTACTTC. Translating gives CASSLGQNTYEQYF.

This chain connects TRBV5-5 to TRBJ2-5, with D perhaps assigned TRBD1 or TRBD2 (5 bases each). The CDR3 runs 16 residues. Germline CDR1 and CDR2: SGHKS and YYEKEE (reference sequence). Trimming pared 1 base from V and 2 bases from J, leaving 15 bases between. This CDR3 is CASSLITSWGQETQYF. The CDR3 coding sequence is TGTGCCAGCAGCTTGATAACCTCCTGGGGGCAAGAGACCCAGTACTTC.

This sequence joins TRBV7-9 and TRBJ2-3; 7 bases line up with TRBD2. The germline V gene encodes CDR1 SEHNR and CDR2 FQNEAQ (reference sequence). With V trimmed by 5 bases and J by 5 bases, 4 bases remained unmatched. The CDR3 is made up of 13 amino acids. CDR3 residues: CASSGTMVDTQYF. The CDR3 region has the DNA TGTGCCAGCAGCGGGACTATGGTAGATACGCAGTATTTT.

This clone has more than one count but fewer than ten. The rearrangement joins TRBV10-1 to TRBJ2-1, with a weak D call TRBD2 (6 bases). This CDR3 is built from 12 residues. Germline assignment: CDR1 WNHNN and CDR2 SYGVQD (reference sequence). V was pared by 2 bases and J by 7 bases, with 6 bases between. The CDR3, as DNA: TGCGCCAGCAGTGAGGCGGGAAATGAGCAGTTCTTC. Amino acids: CASSEAGNEQFF.

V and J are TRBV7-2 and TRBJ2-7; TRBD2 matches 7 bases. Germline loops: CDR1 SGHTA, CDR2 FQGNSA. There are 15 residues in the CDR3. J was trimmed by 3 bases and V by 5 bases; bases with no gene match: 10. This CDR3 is CASSPLASGVYEQYF. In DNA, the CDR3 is TGTGCCAGCAGCCCCTTGGCTAGCGGAGTCTACGAGCAGTACTTC.

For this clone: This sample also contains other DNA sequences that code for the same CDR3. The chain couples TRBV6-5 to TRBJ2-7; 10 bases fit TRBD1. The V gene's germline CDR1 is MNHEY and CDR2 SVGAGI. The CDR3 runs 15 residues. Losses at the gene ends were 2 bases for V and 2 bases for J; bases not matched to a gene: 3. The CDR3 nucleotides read TGTGCCAGCAGTTACAGGGACAGGGGAGCCTACGAGCAGTACTTC. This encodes CASSYRDRGAYEQYF.

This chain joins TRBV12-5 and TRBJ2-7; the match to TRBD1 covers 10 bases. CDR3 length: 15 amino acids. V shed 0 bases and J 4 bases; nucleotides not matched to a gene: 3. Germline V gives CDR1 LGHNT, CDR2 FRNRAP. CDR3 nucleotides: TGTGCTAGTGGTTTGGTGACAGGGGGCGAGTACGAGCAGTACTTC. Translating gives CASGLVTGGEYEQYF. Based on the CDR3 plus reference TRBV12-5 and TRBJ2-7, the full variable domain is DARVTQTPRHKVTEMGQEVTMRCQPILGHNTVFWYRQTMMQGLELLAYFRNRAPLDDSGMPKDRFSAEMPDATLATLKIQPSEPRDSAVYFCASGLVTGGEYEQYFGPGTRLTVT.

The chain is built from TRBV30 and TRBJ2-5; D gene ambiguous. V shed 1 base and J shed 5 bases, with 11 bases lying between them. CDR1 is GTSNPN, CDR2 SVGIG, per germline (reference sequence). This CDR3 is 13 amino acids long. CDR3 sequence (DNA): TGTGCCTGGAGTGCCGGATTCTCCGAGACCCAGTACTTC. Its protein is CAWSAGFSETQYF.

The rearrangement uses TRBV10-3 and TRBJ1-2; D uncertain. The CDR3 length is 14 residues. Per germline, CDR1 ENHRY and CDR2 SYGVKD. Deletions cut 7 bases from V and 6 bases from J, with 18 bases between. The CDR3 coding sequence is TGTGCCATCACCCGGGCCCCGAAGATAGATGGCTACACCTTC. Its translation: CAITRAPKIDGYTF.

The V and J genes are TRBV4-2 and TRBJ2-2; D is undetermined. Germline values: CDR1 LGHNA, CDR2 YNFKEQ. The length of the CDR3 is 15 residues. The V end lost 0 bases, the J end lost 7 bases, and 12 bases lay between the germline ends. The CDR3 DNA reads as TGTGCCAGCAGCCAAGATCTCGGGTACGACGGGGAGCTGTTTTTT. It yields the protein CASSQDLGYDGELFF.

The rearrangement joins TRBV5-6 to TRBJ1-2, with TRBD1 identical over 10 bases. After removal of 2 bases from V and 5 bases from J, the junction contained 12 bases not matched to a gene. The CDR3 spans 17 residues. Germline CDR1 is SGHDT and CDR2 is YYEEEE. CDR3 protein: CASSLFWDRGLYYGYTF. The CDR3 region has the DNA TGTGCCAGCAGCTTATTCTGGGACAGGGGTTTATATTATGGCTACACCTTC.

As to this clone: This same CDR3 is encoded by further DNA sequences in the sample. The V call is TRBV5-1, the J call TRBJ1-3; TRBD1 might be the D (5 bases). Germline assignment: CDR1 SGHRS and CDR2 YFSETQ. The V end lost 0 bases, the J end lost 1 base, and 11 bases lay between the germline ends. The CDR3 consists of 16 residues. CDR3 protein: CASSLGGASSGNTIYF. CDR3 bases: TGCGCCAGCAGCTTGGGAGGGGCGTCGTCTGGAAACACCATATATTTT.